Presented here are 20 T cell receptor beta chains from one specimen sequenced in a study of regulatory T cells in long-lasting Graves disease (dated by TCRdb to the early 2020s). The library was obtained by multiplex PCR. Instrument on record: Illumina HiSeq 4000. CDR3 regions were amplified by Arm-PCR with iRepertoire HTBI primers to construct TCR beta libraries. TCRdb trimmed public reads at Q25 via fastp, called clones via MiXCR and kept in-frame beta chains. Every distinct CDR3 protein forms one entry, paired with its most common genes and DNA. Here the sample has approximately 360,000 distinct CDR3 sequences; more than 20% occur a single time. 25% to 35% of the sample goes to the ten largest clones. Taken with the paper, the label for time point translates to: persistent/refractory GD, antithyroid drugs over 5 years with positive TRAb. RNA was extracted from PBMCs in TRIzol for both TCR sequencing and RNA sequencing.

Sample: peripheral blood mononuclear cells (PBMCs), taken when the disease was refractory, from a patient treated with antithyroid drugs. The receptors were sampled from a woman between 40 and 50 years old with Graves disease. Donor details come from another sample of the same person, matched by shared clones.

This clonotype was recorded a few times. The chain links TRBV24-1 to TRBJ2-2; 12 bases are shared with TRBD1. Germline V gives CDR1 KGHDR, CDR2 SFDVKD. Unmatched junction bases numbered 14, after V lost 8 bases and J lost 5 bases. This CDR3 has 18 residues. The CDR3 coding sequence is TGTGCCACCAACCGGGACAGGGGGCGCGGAAGAACTACCGGGGAGCTGTTTTTT. Amino acid sequence: CATNRDRGRGRTTGELFF.

This clonotype showed up many times. The V gene is TRBV12-3 or TRBV12-4, the J gene TRBJ1-1; a weak D match, TRBD1 (6 bases). The CDR3 contains 14 residues. V gave up 1 base and J gave up 5 bases, with 11 bases separating them. The CDR3 sequence: CASSLGQGWTEAFF. The CDR3 DNA sequence: TGTGCCAGCAGTTTAGGGCAGGGGTGGACTGAAGCTTTCTTT.

This clonotype was seen repeatedly, ten times or more. This chain uses TRBV28 with TRBJ1-1; D might be TRBD1 (6 bases). Germline CDR1 and CDR2: MDHEN and SYDVKM. The CDR3 covers 12 residues. Trimming cost V 4 bases and J 7 bases, with 10 bases left between them. The chain's CDR3 is CASSSSDSEAFF. Written as DNA, the CDR3 is TGTGCCAGCAGTTCATCGGACAGTGAAGCTTTCTTT.

This clonotype appeared many times. This rearrangement joins TRBV10-3 to TRBJ1-1; TRBD1 agrees at 7 bases. Germline lookup yields CDR1 ENHRY and CDR2 SYGVKD. V dropped 6 bases and J dropped 4; count of bases not matched to a gene: 17. The CDR3 totals 17 residues. CDR3 bases: TGTGCCATCAGGACCAGACAGGGTATAGGGGTTGTCACTGAAGCTTTCTTT. The encoded protein is CAIRTRQGIGVVTEAFF.

This clonotype was seen repeatedly, ten times or more. A junction boundary mismatches the germline segment, possibly from a read error. This rearrangement joins TRBV11-2 to TRBJ2-4; 10 bases are shared with TRBD2. Looked up from germline, CDR1 is SGHAT and CDR2 is FQNNGV. CDR3 length equals 14 residues. CDR3 nucleotide sequence: TGTGCCAGCAGCCAATACGGACTAGCGGATCACGGGGACTTC. This codes for CASSQYGLADHGDF.

This clonotype occurred many times. The chain recombines TRBV6-1 with TRBJ2-7; possible D gene TRBD1, 6 bases. V lost 1 base and J lost 3, with 10 bases in between. The CDR3 is 14 residues long. CDR1 and CDR2 from the germline V gene are MNHNS and SASEGT. The chain's CDR3 is CASSEGARGYEQYF. The CDR3, as DNA: TGTGCCAGCAGTGAAGGGGCCAGGGGCTACGAGCAGTACTTC.

V usage is TRBV20-1 and J usage is TRBJ2-7; 7 bases match TRBD1. The CDR3 is 14 residues long. V dropped 1 base and J dropped 2; count of bases not matched to a gene: 5. Germline loops: CDR1 DFQATT, CDR2 SNEGSKA (reference sequence). The CDR3 DNA reads TGCAGTGCTAGAGGGGCCGGGACAGCCTACGAGCAGTACTTC. Protein sequence: CSARGAGTAYEQYF.

The CDR3 DNA reads as TGTGCCAGCAGCCCAGGGGACAGGCTGGGAGAGACCCAGTACTTC. Its translation: CASSPGDRLGETQYF. V gene TRBV7-3 combines with J gene TRBJ2-5, with TRBD1 matching over 8 bases. After removal of 5 bases from V and 4 bases from J, the junction contained 9 bases not matched to a gene. The germline V gene encodes CDR1 SGHTA and CDR2 FQGTGA. The CDR3 covers 15 residues.

Ten or more counts support this clonotype. The J gene is TRBJ2-5, the V gene TRBV28; TRBD2 is a possible D gene (5 bases). The ends were cut back, 6 bases at V and 0 bases at J, with 26 bases in the middle. Germline-derived CDR1 and CDR2 are MDHEN and SYDVKM. CDR3 length: 19 residues. CDR3 in DNA: TGTGCCAGCAGCCTTTTATGGAGTAATGGCGGGCGCCACCAAGAGACCCAGTACTTC. It encodes CASSLLWSNGGRHQETQYF.

This clonotype occurred many times. The V call is TRBV10-2, the J call TRBJ2-5, with D possibly TRBD2 on 6 matching bases. The CDR3 consists of 14 residues. V dropped 5 bases and J dropped 2 bases, with 12 bases sitting between them. Germline values: CDR1 WSHSY, CDR2 SAAADI. CDR3 in amino acids: CASSPAGKQETQYF. In DNA, the CDR3 is TGCGCCAGCAGTCCCGCGGGGAAACAAGAGACCCAGTACTTC.

In its sample, this clonotype was seen many times. The V gene is TRBV28, the J gene TRBJ2-7; 7 bases line up with TRBD2. This CDR3 spans 14 amino acids. With V trimmed by 3 bases and J by 4 bases, 6 bases remained unmatched. Germline CDR1 and CDR2: MDHEN and SYDVKM. CDR3 amino acids: CASSFSGISYEQYF. The CDR3 DNA sequence: TGTGCCAGCAGTTTCAGCGGGATTTCTTACGAGCAGTACTTC.

This clonotype was detected a few times. The chain links TRBV24-1 to TRBJ2-7; the D gene is possibly TRBD2 (5 bases). V lost 2 bases and J lost 4, with 14 bases in between. Germline CDR1 KGHDR, CDR2 SFDVKD. The CDR3 loop spans 15 amino acids. The CDR3 is CATSDSSKDGYEQYF. The CDR3 coding sequence is TGTGCCACCAGTGATTCTAGCAAGGACGGTTACGAGCAGTACTTC.

This clonotype has a handful of counts. One base away lies a much larger clone, so this may be a sequencing read error. The chain couples TRBV11-1 to TRBJ1-1; no definite D call. Trimming took 7 bases from V and 3 from J, leaving 18 bases between them. CDR1 and CDR2 from the germline V gene are SGHAT and FQDESV (reference sequence). The CDR3 loop spans 15 amino acids. Written as DNA, the CDR3 is TGTGCCAGCACCCCACACTCACGGCTGGACACTGAAGCTTTCTTT. Residues: CASTPHSRLDTEAFF.

The gene calls are TRBV4-1 and TRBJ2-5; no firm D call. V lost 1 base and J lost 2, with 8 bases in between. Per germline, CDR1 MGHRA and CDR2 YSYEKL. This CDR3 has 14 residues. CDR3: CASSQVGLQETQYF. The CDR3 nucleotides read TGCGCCAGCAGCCAAGTAGGTTTGCAAGAGACCCAGTACTTC.

The sample holds one count of this clonotype. This may be a read error, as it is one base from a much larger clone. In DNA, the CDR3 is TGTGCCAGCAGCTTAGGCGGGAACGCATGCGAGCAGTACTTC. Translated: CASSLGGNACEQYF. The gene calls are TRBV7-9 and TRBJ2-7, with D maybe TRBD2 (6 bases). The CDR3 has 14 amino acids. Per the germline V gene, CDR1 is SEHNR and CDR2 is FQNEAQ (reference sequence). V was clipped by 1 base and J by 6 bases, with 13 bases between them.

This clonotype was observed at least ten times. The rearrangement joins TRBV12-3 or TRBV12-4 to TRBJ2-5, with 7 bases matching TRBD2. V dropped 6 bases and J dropped 5; count of bases not matched to a gene: 9. This CDR3 is built from 14 residues. CDR3 sequence reads: CASSQPMRGETQYF. For the CDR3, the DNA is TGTGCCAGCAGCCAGCCTATGCGGGGGGAGACCCAGTACTTC.

There are many counts of this clonotype. V is TRBV2 and J is TRBJ2-5; D is ambiguous. The CDR3 extends over 14 amino acids. Germline CDR1 SNHLY, CDR2 FYNNEI. Trimming removed 4 bases at V and 5 bases at J, with 14 bases between. CDR3 amino acids: CASSATHGSETQYF. The DNA for the CDR3 is TGTGCCAGCAGTGCAACCCACGGGTCGGAGACCCAGTACTTC.

Here the CDR3 reads CASSLTQRWEEQYF. In DNA, the CDR3 is TGTGCCAGCAGCTTAACCCAGCGGTGGGAGGAGCAGTACTTC. The J gene is TRBJ2-7, the V gene TRBV7-9; maybe TRBD2 (5 bases). The CDR3 length is 14 residues. Looked up from germline, CDR1 is SEHNR and CDR2 is FQNEAQ (reference sequence). Trimming took off 2 bases at V and 7 bases at J, with 15 bases between the two ends.

This chain links TRBV27 with TRBJ1-5; maybe TRBD1 (5 bases). This CDR3 spans 18 amino acids. Looked up from germline, CDR1 is MNHEY and CDR2 is SMNVEV (reference sequence). V lost 0 bases, J lost 2 bases, and 17 bases lay in between. The CDR3 loop is CASSLSGGTKGGNQPQHF. The CDR3 DNA follows: TGTGCCAGCAGTTTATCAGGTGGGACGAAAGGAGGCAATCAGCCCCAGCATTTT.

The gene calls are TRBV7-9 and TRBJ2-5, with a weak D call TRBD2 (6 bases). Germline V gene lookup returns CDR1 SEHNR and CDR2 FQNEAQ (reference sequence). The V end lost 5 bases, the J end lost 7 bases, and 23 bases lay between the germline ends. CDR3 length: 16 residues. This CDR3 is CASSILPREWGGTQYF. The CDR3 coding sequence is TGTGCCAGCAGCATCCTCCCTCGGGAGTGGGGAGGGACCCAGTACTTC.